A selection of T cell receptor beta chains follows, all from one sample in a study of cytomegalovirus exposure and HLA in healthy donors. Measured with immunoSEQ multiplex PCR; TCRdb has only the in-frame clones, and not every one. The sample includes 80,000 to 100,000 clones, around 70% of them seen just once. The source material was PBMCs. The receptor set was obtained from a female donor in good health and CMV-seronegative. Both conserved end residues are part of each CDR3. The order of the fields is D gene, J gene, clone size, V gene, CDR3 protein, CDR3 DNA. The D gene is left open where the match is weak. Clone size, where shown, is once, few, many, or a class for clones that have expanded.

>TRBD2|TRBJ2-2|-|TRBV9
CASGRLAQNTGELFF
TGTGCCAGCGGACGACTAGCGCAGAACACCGGGGAGCTGTTTTTT
>-|TRBJ2-7|-|TRBV5-6
CASSHGSYEQYF
TGTGCCAGCAGCCATGGGAGCTACGAGCAGTACTTC
>-|TRBJ1-1|few|TRBV5-1
CASTIGGEAFF
TGCGCCAGCACCATTGGGGGGGAAGCTTTCTTT
>-|TRBJ2-5|-|TRBV2
CASSEEETQYF
TGTGCCAGCAGTGAGGAGGAGACCCAGTACTTC
>TRBD2|TRBJ2-3|-|TRBV19
CASSLSGAQDTQYF
TGTGCCAGTAGTCTTAGCGGGGCGCAGGATACGCAGTATTTT
>-|TRBJ1-5|-|TRBV6-6
CASSYPQATSNQPQHF
TGTGCCAGCAGTTACCCACAGGCAACTAGCAATCAGCCCCAGCATTTT
>-|TRBJ2-7|-|TRBV6-5
CASSYSGGSYEQYF
TGTGCCAGCAGTTACTCGGGGGGCTCCTACGAGCAGTACTTC
>-|TRBJ2-1|-|TRBV11-2
CASSSTPGTVAHIYNEQFF
TGTGCCAGCAGCTCAACACCCGGCACTGTAGCGCACATCTACAATGAGCAGTTCTTC
>TRBD1|TRBJ1-5|-|TRBV6-1
CASSEAPGGPTTRLDQPQHF
TGTGCCAGCAGTGAAGCACCAGGGGGGCCCACCACCCGCCTCGATCAGCCCCAGCATTTT
>TRBD1|TRBJ2-1|few|TRBV9
CASSDIPHRGRYNEQFF
TGTGCCAGCAGCGATATCCCCCACAGGGGGCGCTACAATGAGCAGTTCTTC
>TRBD2|TRBJ2-1|-|TRBV19
CASSSSGGATGGQFF
TGTGCCAGTAGTTCTAGCGGGGGGGCGACCGGCGGGCAGTTCTTC
>-|TRBJ2-1|-|TRBV30
CAWRAQWGDYNEQFF
TGTGCCTGGAGGGCCCAGTGGGGGGACTACAATGAGCAGTTCTTC
>TRBD1|TRBJ1-5|-|TRBV4-1
CASAQDRGQPQHF
TGCGCCAGCGCCCAGGACAGGGGACAGCCCCAGCATTTT
>-|TRBJ2-1|-|TRBV5-3
CARKPPARITMRQFF
TGTGCCAGAAAGCCCCCGGCTAGGATCACAATGAGGCAGTTCTTC
>TRBD1|TRBJ2-1|-|TRBV28
CASRRGPNEQFF
TGTGCCAGCCGCAGGGGGCCAAATGAGCAGTTCTTC
>TRBD2|TRBJ2-3|few|TRBV18
CASSTTQTSGSLSADTQYF
TGTGCCAGCTCAACCACGCAGACTAGCGGGAGTCTTAGTGCAGATACGCAGTATTTT
>-|TRBJ2-5|-|TRBV18
CASSPIIRSQRAVQETQYF
TGTGCCAGCTCACCAATCATCCGGAGTCAGAGGGCCGTACAAGAGACCCAGTACTTC
>TRBD2|TRBJ2-1|-|TRBV27
CASSFGIAGGHHEQFF
TGTGCCAGCAGTTTTGGGATAGCGGGGGGGCATCATGAGCAGTTCTTC
>-|TRBJ2-7|-|TRBV30
CAWSQGYEQYF
TGTGCCTGGAGTCAGGGCTACGAGCAGTACTTC
>-|TRBJ1-2|-|TRBV4-2
CASSQAGVRLRGGYTF
TGTGCCAGCAGCCAAGCGGGAGTCAGGCTTAGAGGTGGCTACACCTTC
>-|TRBJ2-5|few|TRBV7-9
CASTILGLETQYF
TGTGCCAGCACTATACTAGGCCTGGAGACCCAGTACTTC
>TRBD2|TRBJ2-3|-|TRBV5-4
CASSLGLAGGGTQYF
TGTGCCAGCAGCCTAGGACTAGCGGGAGGGGGTACGCAGTATTTT
>-|TRBJ2-1|-|TRBV25-1
CASSDPRRPEDNEQFF
TGTGCCAGCAGTGACCCCCGGAGGCCCGAAGACAATGAGCAGTTCTTC
>TRBD2|TRBJ2-1|-|TRBV4-2
CASSPRLAGGFDEQFF
TGTGCCAGCAGCCCACGACTAGCGGGAGGGTTCGATGAGCAGTTCTTC
>-|TRBJ1-2|few|TRBV4-1
CASSRREGIYGYTF
TGCGCCAGCAGCCGGAGAGAGGGCATCTATGGCTACACCTTC
>-|TRBJ2-7|-|TRBV25-1
CASSDRGEQYF
TGTGCCAGCAGTGACAGGGGCGAGCAGTACTTC
>-|TRBJ1-3|few|TRBV11-2
CASSFDTIYF
TGTGCCAGCAGCTTCGACACCATATATTTT
>TRBD1|TRBJ2-3|once|TRBV7-3
CASSPGQGADTQYF
TGTGCCAGCAGCCCCGGACAGGGGGCAGATACGCAGTATTTT
>-|TRBJ2-3|-|TRBV7-8
CASSFGGGTQYF
TGTGCCAGCAGCTTTGGGGGCGGTACGCAGTATTTT
>-|TRBJ1-1|few|TRBV14
CASSQPEGVNTEAFF
TGTGCCAGCAGCCAACCCGAGGGGGTGAACACTGAAGCTTTCTTT
>-|TRBJ1-1|-|TRBV5-1
CASSLGAVANTEAFF
TGCGCCAGCAGCTTGGGGGCAGTCGCGAACACTGAAGCTTTCTTT
>TRBD2|TRBJ2-5|-|TRBV30
CAWILAGDEEAQYF
TGTGCCTGGATACTAGCGGGAGACGAGGAGGCCCAGTACTTC
>TRBD1|TRBJ1-1|-|TRBV12-5
CASGQGVETEAFF
TGTGCTAGTGGTCAGGGGGTAGAAACTGAAGCTTTCTTT
>TRBD2|TRBJ2-7|-|TRBV6-5
CASRAQWGLAAEQYF
TGTGCCAGCAGAGCCCAGTGGGGACTAGCGGCCGAGCAGTACTTC
>-|TRBJ1-1|-|TRBV6-1
CASSEYGGGEAFF
TGTGCCAGCAGTGAGTACGGCGGGGGCGAAGCTTTCTTT
>TRBD1|TRBJ1-2|-|TRBV27
CASSSGQTMSLNYGYTF
TGTGCCAGCAGTTCGGGACAGACGATGTCTTTAAACTATGGCTACACCTTC
>-|TRBJ1-5|-|TRBV6-5
CASSSGEGAQPQHF
TGTGCCAGCAGTTCAGGGGAAGGTGCTCAGCCCCAGCATTTT
>TRBD2|TRBJ2-3|-|TRBV5-6
CASSIRTSGGTDTQYF
TGTGCCAGCAGCATTCGGACTAGCGGGGGAACAGATACGCAGTATTTT
>-|TRBJ2-2|-|TRBV4-3
CASSQEELTGNTGELFF
TGCGCCAGCAGCCAAGAGGAGTTGACAGGGAACACCGGGGAGCTGTTTTTT
>-|TRBJ1-5|few|TRBV7-9
CSSSLSPNQPQHF
TGTTCCAGCAGCCTATCACCGAATCAGCCCCAGCATTTT
>-|TRBJ2-3|-|TRBV13
CASSLRLPPTDTQYF
TGTGCCAGCAGCCTTCGACTACCTCCCACAGATACGCAGTATTTT
>-|TRBJ2-2|few|TRBV18
CASSPLRDRLVTGELFF
TGTGCCAGCTCACCACTTCGAGACAGACTCGTCACCGGGGAGCTGTTTTTT
>TRBD1|TRBJ1-1|-|TRBV28
CASSSTQGAPEAFF
TGTGCCAGCAGTTCCACTCAGGGGGCCCCTGAAGCTTTCTTT